This T cell receptor beta chain was recorded in a study of CD8 T cells in Susac syndrome. This clonotype was observed once. Random hexamers primed reverse transcription of about 0.45 to 1 ug RNA. Using its own MiXCR run on the immunoSEQ multiplex PCR reads, TCRdb lists one record per CDR3 protein. The data contain more than 100,000 distinct CDR3 sequences, over 90% of them singletons. Trimming took off 1 base at V and 1 base at J, with 10 bases between the two ends. CDR1 is LNHNV and CDR2 is YYDKDF in the germline V gene (reference sequence). The CDR3 has 15 residues. TCR beta was sequenced from blood CD8+ and CD4+ T cells. FACS was used to enrich TEMRA cells, whereas the CD8+ and CD4+ T cells were obtained by negative isolation.

The clonotype comes from a human donor in good health. The sample taken for sequencing was CD4+ T cells from PBMCs. This chain connects TRBV15 to TRBJ1-1; weak D call: TRBD1 (5 bases). CDR3 bases: TGTGCCACCAGCAGAGGAGGGGAGGGGAACACTGAAGCTTTCTTT. It specifies CATSRGGEGNTEAFF. Looking up the rest from reference TRBV15 and TRBJ1-1 gives the full variable domain: DAMVIQNPRYQVTQFGKPVTLSCSQTLNHNVMYWYQQKSSQAPKLLFHYYDKDFNNEADTPDNFQSRRPNTSFCFLDIRSPGLGDTAMYLCATSRGGEGNTEAFFGQGTRLTVV.